The 16 T cell receptor beta chains below were found in one sample sequenced in a study of T cell responses to AZD1222 COVID-19 vaccine. This table comes from immunoSEQ multiplex PCR, and its TCRdb copy is limited to in-frame clones, with some not included. The sample holds 100,000 or so clones, approximately 87% seen once. This specimen consisted of peripheral blood, obtained on day 0 of AZD1222 vaccination. The receptors here all came from an adult in good health.

The chain links TRBV7-9 to TRBJ2-7, with D tentatively TRBD1 (6 bases). Per germline, CDR1 SEHNR and CDR2 FQNEAQ (reference sequence). V was cut by 1 base and J by 7 bases, with 8 bases left in between. There are 12 residues in the CDR3. This chain's CDR3 is CASSLEGGEQYF. The DNA of the CDR3 is TGTGCCAGCAGCTTAGAAGGGGGTGAGCAGTACTTC.

V gene TRBV10-2 combines with J gene TRBJ1-4, with D maybe TRBD1 (6 bases). The germline V gene has CDR1 WSHSY and CDR2 SAAADI. The CDR3 spans 15 residues. Trimming removed 8 bases from V and 7 bases from J, with 20 bases in between. For the CDR3, the DNA is TGCGCCAGCTCACCCGGACAGCCACAGGCTGAAAAACTGTTTTTT. Translation: CASSPGQPQAEKLFF.

The V and J genes are TRBV7-8 and TRBJ1-1; unclear D gene. The germline V gene encodes CDR1 SGHVS and CDR2 FQNEAQ. The length of the CDR3 is 14 residues. V was shortened by 1 base and J by 2 bases, with 8 bases between the two germline ends. The CDR3 protein is CASSLVAGNTEAFF. CDR3 coding DNA: TGTGCCAGCAGCTTAGTGGCGGGAAACACTGAAGCTTTCTTT.

This clone was observed a few times. The V gene is TRBV27, the J gene TRBJ2-7; 8 positions agree with TRBD1. This CDR3 has 13 residues. Germline lookup yields CDR1 MNHEY and CDR2 SMNVEV (reference sequence). J was trimmed by 0 bases and V by 8 bases; bases with no gene match: 3. The CDR3, as DNA: TGTGCCAGCTCCGGGACAGGCTCCTACGAGCAGTACTTC. The encoded protein is CASSGTGSYEQYF.

The chain links TRBV6-5 to TRBJ1-4, with D unclear. Trimming took 2 bases from V and 8 from J, leaving 9 bases between them. Germline values: CDR1 MNHEY, CDR2 SVGAGI. The CDR3 loop spans 13 amino acids. As DNA, the CDR3 is TGTGCCAGCAGTTACAATTCCAGGGAAAAACTGTTTTTT. Translation: CASSYNSREKLFF.

The chain is built from TRBV18 and TRBJ2-7, with D unresolved. CDR1 is KGHSH, CDR2 LQKENI, per germline. Trimming shortened V by 2 bases and J by 2 bases, and 10 bases separated the two germline ends. This CDR3 has 14 residues. DNA of the CDR3: TGTGCCAGCTCACCAGGTAGAACCCCCTACGAGCAGTACTTC. This codes for CASSPGRTPYEQYF.

J is TRBJ2-1 and V is TRBV29-1, with 9 nucleotides matching TRBD2. CDR3 length: 14 amino acids. V lost 5 bases, J lost 0 bases, and 2 bases stayed unmatched. Germline values: CDR1 SQVTM, CDR2 ANQGSEA. In DNA, the CDR3 is TGCAGCGTTCTAGCGGGGAGCTCCTACAATGAGCAGTTCTTC. Amino acids: CSVLAGSSYNEQFF.

Concerning this clone itself: At one boundary the junction diverges from the germline segment, which might be a read error. CDR3: CATSSGGGPHRGAVF. Written as DNA, the CDR3 is TGTGCCACCAGCAGCGGCGGGGGACCACACCGGGGAGCTGTTTTT. This sequence joins TRBV15 and TRBJ2-2; 7 bases agree with TRBD2. The CDR3 loop spans 15 amino acids. From germline, CDR1 is LNHNV and CDR2 YYDKDF (reference sequence).

This sequence joins TRBV7-6 and TRBJ2-1; TRBD2 matches 10 bases. The length of the CDR3 is 15 residues. Germline CDR1 SGHVS, CDR2 FNYEAQ. Trimming at V came to 4 bases and at J to 7 bases, leaving 7 bases not matched to a gene. For the CDR3, the DNA is TGTGCCAGCAGCTACCTAGCGGGAGTGCTGAATGAGCAGTTCTTC. It codes for CASSYLAGVLNEQFF.

V and J are TRBV5-5 and TRBJ1-1, with unresolved D. Germline CDR1 SGHKS, CDR2 YYEKEE (reference sequence). The CDR3 contains 14 residues. Trimming pared 4 bases from V and 4 bases from J, leaving 14 bases between. The CDR3 protein is CASSQQVAATEAFF. Written as DNA, the CDR3 is TGTGCCAGCAGCCAGCAGGTTGCCGCCACTGAAGCTTTCTTT.

The chain carries TRBV5-8 and TRBJ2-1; 9 bases align to TRBD1. Trimming took 4 bases from V and 4 from J; bases not matched to a gene: 6. The germline gives CDR1 SGHTS, CDR2 YDEGEE. This CDR3 comprises 15 residues. In nucleotides, the CDR3 is TGTGCCAGCAGCCCCGGGACAGGGAGGTACAATGAGCAGTTCTTC. Translating it yields CASSPGTGRYNEQFF. The full variable domain, its missing parts supplied by reference TRBV5-8 and TRBJ2-1, is EAGVTQSPTHLIKTRGQQATLRCSPISGHTSVYWYQQALGLGLQFLLWYDEGEERNRGNFPPRFSGRQFPNYSSELNVNALELEDSALYLCASSPGTGRYNEQFFGPGTRLTVL.

The genes are TRBV5-4 and TRBJ2-1, with D maybe TRBD2 (6 bases). The V end was cut by 3 bases, the J end by 2 bases, with 12 bases between. The CDR3 length is 15 residues. The germline V gene encodes CDR1 SGHNT and CDR2 YYREEE (reference sequence). CDR3 coding DNA: TGTGCCAGCAGCTGGGGACTTGGGCCCTACAATGAGCAGTTCTTC. It specifies CASSWGLGPYNEQFF. The full variable domain, with the rest looked up from reference TRBV5-4 and TRBJ2-1, is ETGVTQSPTHLIKTRGQQVTLRCSSQSGHNTVSWYQQALGQGPQFIFQYYREEENGRGNFPPRFSGLQFPNYSSELNVNALELDDSALYLCASSWGLGPYNEQFFGPGTRLTVL.

This sequence joins TRBV12-3 or TRBV12-4 and TRBJ2-7; D not certain. Between the trimmed V and J ends, which lost 4 bases and 1 base, there was a span of 5 bases. The CDR3 spans 12 residues. CDR3 sequence: CASSYRSYEQYF. The CDR3 coding sequence is TGTGCCAGCAGTTATCGATCCTACGAGCAGTACTTC.

The chain links TRBV6-5 to TRBJ1-4, with D hard to call. Germline values: CDR1 MNHEY, CDR2 SVGAGI. Trimming removed 5 bases from V and 9 bases from J, with 19 bases in between. CDR3 length: 15 amino acids. The DNA for the CDR3 is TGTGCCAGCAGTCCTACCATGGGCCCTGAAAAAAAACTGTTTTTT. This codes for CASSPTMGPEKKLFF.

The J gene is TRBJ2-5, the V gene TRBV4-1; D is ambiguous. This CDR3 contains 13 residues. Trimming stripped 1 base from V and 1 base from J, with 4 bases between. The germline CDR1 and CDR2 sequences are MGHRA and YSYEKL. DNA of the CDR3: TGCGCCAGCAGCCAAGGGCCCCAAGAGACCCAGTACTTC. This gives the protein CASSQGPQETQYF.

J is TRBJ1-5 and V is TRBV4-1, with 7 positions matching TRBD1. Germline loops: CDR1 MGHRA, CDR2 YSYEKL. The CDR3 spans 15 residues. V trimming: 3 bases; J trimming: 0 bases; junction bases outside the gene matches: 2. The CDR3 DNA is TGCGCCAGCAGCCAGACAGGGAATAGCAATCAGCCCCAGCATTTT. Residues: CASSQTGNSNQPQHF.